This TCR beta chain was sequenced for a study of shared clonotypes between healthy human individuals. Measured with immunoSEQ multiplex PCR; TCRdb has only the in-frame clones, and not every one. The sample shows 850,000 to 1,200,000 clones, 65% to 80% of them seen only once. Splitting the CD4+ cells yielded a CD45RA+ naive subset and a CD45RA-negative memory subset. The sequence was collected from a man in his late teens or twenties in good health. The material sequenced was memory CD4+ T cells sorted from blood. Subset of the sample: CD45RA-negative fraction.

This chain's CDR3 is CASSFPDSYEQYF. The CDR3 nucleotides are TGCGCCAGCAGCTTTCCGGACTCCTACGAGCAGTACTTC. The gene calls are TRBV5-1 and TRBJ2-7; the D is unclear. CDR3 length: 13 amino acids. V was clipped by 2 bases and J by 0 bases, with 6 bases between them. Germline CDR1 reads SGHRS; CDR2 reads YFSETQ. Combining the CDR3 with reference TRBV5-1 and TRBJ2-7 gives the whole variable domain KAGVTQTPRYLIKTRGQQVTLSCSPISGHRSVSWYQQTPGQGLQFLFEYFSETQRNKGNFPGRFSGRQFSNSRSEMNVSTLELGDSALYLCASSFPDSYEQYFGPGTRLTVT.